This paragraph covers one T cell receptor (beta chain) sequence. The germline gives CDR1 SGHRS, CDR2 YFSETQ. This CDR3 contains 16 residues. Germline trimming cut 1 base from V and 5 bases from J; bases unmatched to any gene: 6. Profiled with immunoSEQ multiplex PCR; TCRdb holds only in-frame clones, not every one. The data show 120,000 to 150,000 clones, with about 91% seen just once and 4% to 5% held by the top ten. The source of the sample is a study of T cell responses to AZD1222 COVID-19 vaccine. The chain recombines TRBV5-1 with TRBJ2-2; 9 nucleotides align to TRBD2. This specimen was peripheral blood, taken on day 0 of AZD1222 vaccination. The receptor was derived from an adult in good health. The chain's CDR3 is CASSLLVAGVTGELFF. CDR3 DNA: TGCGCCAGCAGCTTGTTGGTAGCGGGGGTAACCGGGGAGCTGTTTTTT.